The clone carrying this TCR beta chain has a handful of counts. Its target is unknown. These data are taken from a study of T cells in Graves' hyperthyroidism and ophthalmopathy. TCR beta CDR3 regions were amplified from RNA. TCR CDR3 underwent first-round RT-PCR with the HTBI primer set. TCRdb independently ran MiXCR on the multiplex PCR reads; one entry per CDR3 protein. Altogether hundreds of thousands of distinct CDR3 sequences are present, 14% being singletons, with the ten largest covering about 22%. In making diagnoses, clinical symptoms, serum thyroxine and TRAb, thyroid ultrasound and orbital computed tomography were all used. V was trimmed by 5 bases and J by 6 bases, leaving 20 bases between them. CDR3 length: 15 residues. Germline V gene sequence: CDR1 SGHAT, CDR2 FQNNGV. Findings and caveats of the study: Model-based prediction identified ophthalmopathy a median about 6.8 months prior to its onset. From stable hyperthyroidism, ophthalmopathy was set apart by a 13 V-J model.

The specimen was blood. The V and J genes are TRBV11-2 and TRBJ2-7; the D is unclear. This receptor was obtained from a woman in her twenties or thirties with Graves' hyperthyroidism. DNA for the CDR3: TGTGCCAGCAGCGCCTTCCCCGATGTTCCTAGCGAGCAGTACTTC. It specifies CASSAFPDVPSEQYF.